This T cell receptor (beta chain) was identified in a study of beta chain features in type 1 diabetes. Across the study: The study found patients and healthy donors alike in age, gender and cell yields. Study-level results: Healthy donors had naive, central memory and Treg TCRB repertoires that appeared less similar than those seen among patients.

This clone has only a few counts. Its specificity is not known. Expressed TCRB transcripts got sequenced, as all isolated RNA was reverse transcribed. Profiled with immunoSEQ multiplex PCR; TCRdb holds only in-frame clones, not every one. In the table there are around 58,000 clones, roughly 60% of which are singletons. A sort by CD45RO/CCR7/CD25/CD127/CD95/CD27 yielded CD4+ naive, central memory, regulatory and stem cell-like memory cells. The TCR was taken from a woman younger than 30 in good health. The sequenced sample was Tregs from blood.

DNA of the CDR3: TGTGCCAGCAGCCTCGGACAGTGGAGCTATGGCTACACCTTC. Protein product: CASSLGQWSYGYTF. The V and J genes are TRBV5-6 and TRBJ1-2; TRBD1 might be the D (6 bases). V was cut by 4 bases and J by 4 bases, with 14 bases left in between. The V gene's germline CDR1 is SGHDT and CDR2 YYEEEE. This CDR3 contains 14 residues.